This T cell receptor (beta chain) was recorded in a study of blood T cell repertoires in COVID-19. CDR3 length: 13 amino acids. V dropped 5 bases and J dropped 9; count of bases not matched to a gene: 5. Per germline, CDR1 SNHLY and CDR2 FYNNEI. Generated by immunoSEQ multiplex PCR, the TCRdb table keeps only in-frame clones and is missing some. The sample has about 200,000 clones; approximately 82% are singletons. The sequenced sample consisted of peripheral blood. The V call is TRBV2, the J call TRBJ2-1; 9 nucleotides agree with TRBD1. This sequence originates from a human donor with acute or convalescent COVID-19. The donor label of this sample is uncertain. CDR3 nucleotides: TGTGCCAGCAGTAGACAGGGGGTGAGTGAGCAGTTCTTC. It encodes CASSRQGVSEQFF.